Below, 28 T cell receptor beta chains from the same sample are listed, as sequenced in a study of cytomegalovirus exposure and HLA in healthy donors. In the PCR, 60 Vbeta and 13 Jbeta primers were used. Sequencing used immunoSEQ multiplex PCR; TCRdb keeps in-frame clones, though not all of them. This table holds some 99,000 clones, around four fifths found once. Sequenced input: PBMCs. All receptors derive from a middle-aged man in good health and CMV-seronegative.

The chain combines TRBV6-1 with TRBJ2-7, with a weak D call TRBD2 (5 bases). Germline CDR1 and CDR2: MNHNS and SASEGT. The length of the CDR3 is 12 residues. V lost 2 bases, J lost 7 bases, and 9 bases lay in between. The CDR3 protein is CASSERGGEQYF. The CDR3 nucleotides read TGTGCCAGCAGTGAACGAGGAGGTGAGCAGTACTTC.

This clone has more than one count but fewer than ten. This chain connects TRBV5-1 to TRBJ2-3; 10 bases are shared with TRBD2. V lost 2 bases to trimming and J lost 13 bases; unmatched junction nucleotides: 4. CDR3 size: 12 residues. From germline, CDR1 is SGHRS and CDR2 YFSETQ. The CDR3, as DNA: TGCGCCAGCAGCTTAGGGACTAGCGAGGAGTATTTT. Translating it yields CASSLGTSEEYF.

This clone was seen only once. The CDR3 loop reads CASSLLFLGSYEQYF. Here the CDR3 DNA reads TGTGCCAGCAGTCTACTATTTCTTGGCTCCTACGAGCAGTACTTC. The rearrangement links TRBV14 to TRBJ2-7; D is unresolved. The CDR3 spans 15 residues. Germline V gives CDR1 SGHDN, CDR2 FVKESK. V shed 6 bases and J shed 0 bases, with 15 bases lying between them.

The rearrangement links TRBV7-2 to TRBJ1-4; D is unclear. V was shortened by 0 bases and J by 0 bases, with 2 bases between the two germline ends. The germline CDR1 and CDR2 sequences are SGHTA and FQGNSA. CDR3 length: 14 residues. CDR3 loop: CASSLASTNEKLFF. The CDR3 nucleotides read TGTGCCAGCAGCTTAGCCTCAACTAATGAAAAACTGTTTTTT.

The V call is TRBV7-3, the J call TRBJ2-1, with D unresolved. CDR1 SGHTA and CDR2 FQGTGA come from the germline V gene. The V and J ends lost 0 bases and 0 bases respectively, with 9 bases between them. This CDR3 is 16 amino acids long. CDR3 nucleotides: TGTGCCAGCAGCTTAACGGGCGCAAGCTCCTACAATGAGCAGTTCTTC. This gives the protein CASSLTGASSYNEQFF. The whole variable domain, remainder taken from reference TRBV7-3 and TRBJ2-1, is GAGVSQTPSNKVTEKGKYVELRCDPISGHTALYWYRQSLGQGPEFLIYFQGTGAADDSGLPNDRFFAVRPEGSVSTLKIQRTERGDSAVYLCASSLTGASSYNEQFFGPGTRLTVL.

The V gene is TRBV5-1, the J gene TRBJ2-7; 7 bases match TRBD1. J was trimmed by 5 bases and V by 0 bases; bases with no gene match: 5. Per the germline V gene, CDR1 is SGHRS and CDR2 is YFSETQ. This CDR3 spans 14 amino acids. The CDR3 bases are TGCGCCAGCAGCTTGGCGGGACAGCCTAACGAGCAGTACTTC. Amino acid sequence: CASSLAGQPNEQYF.

The CDR3 protein is CATSRNSQGYFGNTIYF. As DNA, the CDR3 is TGTGCCACCAGCAGAAACTCACAGGGTTATTTTGGAAACACCATATATTTT. The chain is built from TRBV15 and TRBJ1-3, with D possibly being TRBD1 (6 bases). Germline lookup yields CDR1 LNHNV and CDR2 YYDKDF (reference sequence). The CDR3 totals 17 residues. V gave up 2 bases and J gave up 3 bases, with 17 bases separating them.

The V and J genes are TRBV5-4 and TRBJ2-3; D is possibly TRBD1 (5 bases). V lost 2 bases, J lost 2 bases, and 9 bases lay in between. Looked up from germline, CDR1 is SGHNT and CDR2 is YYREEE (reference sequence). The CDR3 runs to 14 residues. The DNA of the CDR3 is TGTGCCAGCAGCTTAAGACAGAACACAGATACGCAGTATTTT. Amino acids: CASSLRQNTDTQYF.

The rearrangement links TRBV27 to TRBJ2-7; 9 positions agree with TRBD2. The CDR3 consists of 15 residues. CDR1 is MNHEY and CDR2 is SMNVEV in the germline V gene (reference sequence). The J segment lost 4 bases and the V segment lost 0 bases, leaving 4 bases of the junction unmatched. CDR3 sequence: CASSLSSSGKYEQYF. DNA for the CDR3: TGTGCCAGCAGTTTATCGTCTAGCGGGAAATACGAGCAGTACTTC.

The chain combines TRBV4-3 with TRBJ2-2, with 7 bases that match TRBD2. Trimming took 8 bases from V and 2 from J; bases not matched to a gene: 11. Per germline, CDR1 LGHNA and CDR2 YSLEER. The CDR3 contains 16 residues. The DNA of the CDR3 is TGCGCCAGCTCGAGACAGCTAGCGGCTAACACCGGGGAGCTGTTTTTT. Protein sequence: CASSRQLAANTGELFF.

The rearrangement uses TRBV5-1 and TRBJ2-7; TRBD2 is a possible D gene (5 bases). Germline CDR1 reads SGHRS; CDR2 reads YFSETQ. V was pared by 4 bases and J by 3 bases, with 14 bases between. The CDR3 sequence is 14 residues long. The CDR3 here is CASSRESQVYEQYF. CDR3 DNA sequence: TGCGCCAGCAGCCGGGAAAGCCAGGTCTACGAGCAGTACTTC.

The rearrangement links TRBV5-4 to TRBJ2-5; no definite D call. The CDR3 has 16 residues. Trimming pared 4 bases from V and 5 bases from J, leaving 21 bases between. Germline loops: CDR1 SGHNT, CDR2 YYREEE (reference sequence). The CDR3 reads CASSNMTRPMSETQYF. The CDR3 region has the DNA TGTGCCAGCAGCAACATGACAAGGCCGATGTCGGAGACCCAGTACTTC.

This chain joins TRBV15 and TRBJ2-1; D may be TRBD2 (5 bases). This CDR3 is 15 amino acids long. Germline V CDR1 and CDR2: LNHNV, YYDKDF (reference sequence). V gave up 2 bases and J gave up 8 bases, with 16 bases separating them. CDR3 protein: CATSRLEKRTHEQFF. The CDR3, as DNA: TGTGCCACCAGCAGACTGGAGAAGAGGACTCATGAGCAGTTCTTC.

The chain links TRBV9 to TRBJ2-2, with TRBD1 matching over 9 bases. CDR1 is SGDLS, CDR2 YYNGEE, per germline. This CDR3 has 15 residues. V gave up 3 bases and J gave up 3 bases; unmatched junction bases: 3. The CDR3 protein is CASSGGTGHTGELFF. Here the CDR3 DNA reads TGTGCCAGCAGCGGCGGGACAGGGCACACCGGGGAGCTGTTTTTT.

V and J are TRBV7-7 and TRBJ2-3; 8 positions match TRBD2. The CDR3 spans 15 residues. Trimming took 5 bases from V and 2 from J; bases not matched to a gene: 6. The germline V gene encodes CDR1 SSHAT and CDR2 FNYEAQ (reference sequence). In DNA form, the CDR3 reads TGTGCCAGCAGCCAGACGGGGGGGTTCACAGATACGCAGTATTTT. This gives the protein CASSQTGGFTDTQYF.

The chain couples TRBV7-8 to TRBJ2-7; the match to TRBD2 covers 8 bases. Germline trimming cut 5 bases from V and 0 bases from J; bases unmatched to any gene: 9. Germline loops: CDR1 SGHVS, CDR2 FQNEAQ. CDR3 length: 16 amino acids. DNA for the CDR3: TGTGCCAGCAGCCCACAACCACTAGCGGCCTCCTACGAGCAGTACTTC. This gives the protein CASSPQPLAASYEQYF.

V is TRBV4-3 and J is TRBJ2-5; 8 bases line up with TRBD1. The J call could be wrong; TRBJ2-7 is a better fit for the DNA end. The CDR3 runs 13 residues. CDR1 and CDR2 from the germline V gene are LGHNA and YSLEER. The CDR3: CASSTTGAYEQYF. DNA of the CDR3: TGCGCCAGCAGCACGACAGGGGCCTACGAGCAGTACTTC.

This clone was detected once. The chain couples TRBV6-5 to TRBJ2-3, with 8 bases fitting TRBD1. Trimming at V came to 6 bases and at J to 2 bases, leaving 4 bases not matched to a gene. CDR1 and CDR2 from the germline V gene are MNHEY and SVGAGI. CDR3 size: 14 residues. In DNA form, the CDR3 reads TGTGCCAGCAGACGACAGGGGTTCACAGATACGCAGTATTTT. Translating it yields CASRRQGFTDTQYF.

This chain uses TRBV27 with TRBJ1-1; maybe TRBD1 (5 bases). V gave up 0 bases and J gave up 0 bases, with 11 bases separating them. CDR3 length equals 16 residues. Germline V gene sequence: CDR1 MNHEY, CDR2 SMNVEV (reference sequence). The CDR3 protein is CASSLSQGAMNTEAFF. The CDR3 DNA reads TGTGCCAGCAGTTTATCCCAGGGTGCCATGAACACTGAAGCTTTCTTT.

This chain joins TRBV5-1 and TRBJ1-1; 12 bases align to TRBD1. V was clipped by 4 bases and J by 3 bases; unmatched bases: 10. The CDR3 loop spans 17 amino acids. Per the germline V gene, CDR1 is SGHRS and CDR2 is YFSETQ. The CDR3 DNA reads TGCGCCAGCAGCCGTCGGGACAGGGGGCATCTGGACACTGAAGCTTTCTTT. It codes for CASSRRDRGHLDTEAFF.

The rearrangement joins TRBV11-3 to TRBJ2-1; 7 positions agree with TRBD1. V trimming: 1 base; J trimming: 2 bases; junction bases outside the gene matches: 2. The CDR3 sequence is 15 residues long. Germline values: CDR1 SGHNT, CDR2 YENEEA. The CDR3 protein is CASSLGQGAYNEQFF. Written as DNA, the CDR3 is TGTGCCAGCAGCTTAGGCCAGGGGGCCTACAATGAGCAGTTCTTC.

The genes are TRBV7-2 and TRBJ1-1; D remains unclear. CDR3 length: 13 residues. V was cut by 2 bases and J by 6 bases, with 10 bases left in between. CDR1 is SGHTA, CDR2 FQGNSA, per germline. DNA for the CDR3: TGTGCCAGCAGCTTACCCAGACAATCTGAAGCTTTCTTT. This gives the protein CASSLPRQSEAFF.

The rearrangement joins TRBV7-9 to TRBJ2-5; 12 bases agree with TRBD2. Germline V lookup: CDR1 SEHNR, CDR2 FQNEAQ (reference sequence). V shed 5 bases and J 4 bases; nucleotides not matched to a gene: 8. The CDR3 contains 16 residues. This chain's CDR3 is CASSTLAGGKGETQYF. CDR3 sequence (DNA): TGTGCCAGCAGCACCCTAGCGGGAGGGAAGGGAGAGACCCAGTACTTC.

J is TRBJ2-2 and V is TRBV5-1; D call uncertain. In germline, CDR1 is SGHRS, CDR2 YFSETQ. The CDR3 has 18 residues. Trimming cost V 5 bases and J 2 bases, with 22 bases left between them. The CDR3 spells CASRPSSYLQTNTGELFF. The DNA of the CDR3 is TGCGCCAGCAGGCCCTCCTCCTACCTACAGACAAACACCGGGGAGCTGTTTTTT.

The chain has TRBV7-9 and TRBJ2-1, with unresolved D. CDR1 SEHNR and CDR2 FQNEAQ come from the germline V gene (reference sequence). The CDR3 spans 11 residues. V was clipped by 5 bases and J by 11 bases, with 10 bases between them. CDR3 sequence: CASSQVYQQFF. The DNA for the CDR3 is TGTGCCAGCAGCCAGGTCTATCAGCAGTTCTTC.

V is TRBV6-5 and J is TRBJ2-7; D gene ambiguous. Germline loops: CDR1 MNHEY, CDR2 SVGAGI. The V and J ends lost 2 bases and 0 bases respectively, with 8 bases between them. The CDR3 has 14 residues. The CDR3 is CASSYGPNSYEQYF. The CDR3, as DNA: TGTGCCAGCAGTTACGGGCCAAACTCCTACGAGCAGTACTTC.

The chain is built from TRBV5-6 and TRBJ2-1; D is perhaps TRBD1 (6 bases). Trimming left V 0 bases short and J 6 bases short, with 16 bases between. CDR1 SGHDT and CDR2 YYEEEE come from the germline V gene. This CDR3 contains 16 residues. The CDR3 DNA reads TGTGCCAGCAGCTTGGACCAGGGGATAATCCGCAATGAGCAGTTCTTC. It is translated as CASSLDQGIIRNEQFF.

The chain uses TRBV9 and TRBJ2-5; 11 nucleotides align to TRBD2. Losses at the gene ends were 4 bases for V and 5 bases for J; bases not matched to a gene: 10. Germline CDR1 SGDLS, CDR2 YYNGEE. The CDR3 spans 16 residues. CDR3 bases: TGTGCCAGCAGCCCCACGGCGACTAGCGGGGAGGAGACCCAGTACTTC. This codes for CASSPTATSGEETQYF.